The source of this T cell receptor (beta chain) is a study of human T cells and chemical hapten exposure (dated by TCRdb to the early 2020s). Study-wide context: For sensitization, 2% DPC in acetone was applied to a roughly 2 cm by roughly 2 cm area of upper inner arm skin. Patch testing on the upper back used Finn chambers containing 0.01% DPC, with scoring done after 6 days according to International Contact Dermatitis Research Group standards. The mostly female patient cohort included alopecia areata with under or over 50% scalp involvement, alopecia totalis and alopecia universalis. Blood was sampled from patients pre-sensitization (week 0) and at 2, 6 and about 24 weeks after DPC sensitization. The study tracked peripheral blood TCR repertoire changes in vivo during primary and secondary sensitization to the hapten diphenylcyclopropenone (DPC) in alopecia patients. Patients additionally received weekly therapeutic DPC doses to the scalp throughout the roughly 24-week study period. Around 29 alopecia patients provided blood for TCR sequencing at one to four time points (pre-sensitization, 2, 6 and 24 weeks). Libraries were combined into a pool for sequencing, and differences in TCR yield between samples came mainly from small differences in library volumes within the pool. General conclusions and limits of the study: A positive correlation was found between the number of PT1 expanded TCRs and patch test score, with significance reached at thresholds 8, 16 and 32 but not 4. After repeated subsampling, the strength of the expansion versus patch-test correlation and the threshold at which it became significant changed. Because all patients had alopecia, a presumed autoimmune disease, the immune response of the patients might differ from that of healthy individuals. No change with DPC sensitization was found in the number of TCRs above 1 in 1000 frequency, and no evidence of global repertoire structure alterations was found. Expanded TCRs formed significantly more large CDR3 similarity clusters than pre-sensitization or healthy control sets, consistent with antigen-driven responses.

The sample's time point label, decoded: patch test 1, 2 weeks after DPC sensitization. The sample's treatment or condition label, decoded: therapeutic diphenylcyclopropenone sensitization with weekly scalp DPC. At each patch-test visit, blood was drawn before the patch test was applied. Patients were eligible if aged 18 to 70, diagnosed with alopecia and judged suitable for DPC therapy, and pregnant patients were excluded. Unfractionated whole blood was collected in Tempus Blood RNA tubes, and total RNA was extracted from that blood. As for this clonotype: The antigen it recognizes is unknown. Per-nucleotide qualities are absent, and no much larger clonotype sits a single base away.

Library preparation was by RACE. Sequencing used a NextSeq 500. During library preparation, unique molecular identifiers were attached to individual cDNA molecules so that TCRs could be counted in a quantitative, reproducible way. From each blood RNA sample, both TCR alpha and TCR beta chains were sequenced. Per the original workflow: A median of about 87,000 TCRs per sample was observed, with a range of about 20,000 to 690,600. The Decombinator software suite was used to annotate the V, J and CDR3 of the TCR reads. Every sample was subsampled to the same number of TCRs (28,000) for the PS versus PT1 abundance plots. TCRs were defined as expanded if absent before sensitization and observed at least eight times at the 2-week time point. TCRdb's own reprocessing of the public reads used fastp at Q25 and MiXCR and kept productive beta chains. CDR3 protein duplicates are merged, each entry listing the most common genes and DNA. Clone size and V and J calls follow TCRdb, not the original study. Present in this sample are approximately 350,000 distinct CDR3 sequences, approximately 6.3% of which were seen just once. The biggest ten clones account for approximately 8% of the sample.

Including cysteine and phenylalanine, the CDR3 has 14 amino acids. Only the CDR3 DNA is retained, 42 bases long and in frame from the first base. In the germline V gene, CDR1 corresponds to MNHNS and CDR2 to SASEGT. At the junction V is shortened by 8 bases and J by 7 bases, with 15 bases in between. Specimen: whole blood, collected in connection with sensitization to the hapten diphenylcyclopropenone (DPC). This chain joins TRBV6-1 to TRBJ1-6, with no D gene named confidently. This sequence originates from a woman aged 18-29 years with alopecia areata. Some clones in this sample may be carry-over from other donors' samples. The CDR3 loop reads CASLKVPQNSPLHF. The DNA reads as follows: TGTGCCAGCCTGAAGGTTCCACAAAATTCACCCCTCCACTTT.